These 12 T cell receptor beta chains were sequenced from one sample in a study of post-analysis software for immune sequencing data. General study points: Four to six TRBV segments, including TRBV5-6, TRBV5-1 and TRBV20-1, were more frequent in patients than controls.

Which antigens these TCRs recognize remains unknown. Unique molecular identifiers were built into the TCR beta cDNA libraries. TCRdb itself ran the PCR reads through MiXCR, one entry per CDR3 protein. In the table there are hundreds of thousands of distinct CDR3 sequences, about 50% of which are singletons. Sample: blood. The receptors were gathered from a girl aged 5-17 years with multiple sclerosis.

V gene TRBV29-1 combines with J gene TRBJ2-1, with D possibly being TRBD1 (6 bases). Germline V CDR1 and CDR2: SQVTM, ANQGSEA. CDR3 length: 15 residues. The germline V and J ends were trimmed by 7 bases and 1 base, with 17 bases remaining between them. DNA of the CDR3: TGCAGCGCGGTAGGGGGTTTGATTTCCTACAATGAGCAGTTCTTC. Translating it yields CSAVGGLISYNEQFF.

J is TRBJ2-1 and V is TRBV20-1; TRBD2 matches at 7 bases. The V segment lost 1 base and the J segment 7 bases; nucleotides outside the gene matches: 10. Germline loops: CDR1 DFQATT, CDR2 SNEGSKA (reference sequence). CDR3 length equals 15 residues. This CDR3 reads CSARGGGEGPNEQFF. In DNA form, the CDR3 reads TGCAGTGCTAGAGGGGGGGGGGAGGGCCCAAATGAGCAGTTCTTC.

The chain combines TRBV5-8 with TRBJ2-7, with TRBD2 matching over 7 bases. The CDR3 consists of 13 residues. V dropped 3 bases and J dropped 8; count of bases not matched to a gene: 8. Germline CDR1 is SGHTS and CDR2 is YDEGEE. The CDR3: CASSSGLSRQQYF. CDR3 DNA sequence: TGTGCCAGCAGCTCGGGACTATCGCGCCAGCAGTACTTC.

Only a few counts were recorded for this clonotype. The chain has TRBV7-6 and TRBJ2-1; a weak D match, TRBD1 (5 bases). The CDR3 is made up of 18 amino acids. Trimming cost V 5 bases and J 6 bases, with 26 bases left between them. The germline CDR1 and CDR2 sequences are SGHVS and FNYEAQ. The CDR3 DNA follows: TGTGCCAGCAGCGCGCCTGACCTTAGGGGTGGCTGGGGCAATGAGCAGTTCTTC. Translating gives CASSAPDLRGGWGNEQFF.

This clonotype was counted a few times. This chain joins TRBV5-1 and TRBJ2-1; 9 bases agree with TRBD2. V gave up 7 bases and J gave up 5 bases; unmatched junction bases: 7. Germline CDR1 reads SGHRS; CDR2 reads YFSETQ. CDR3 length equals 14 residues. DNA for the CDR3: TGCGCCAGCGCAGAGGGGACTAGCAACAATGAGCAGTTCTTC. Protein: CASAEGTSNNEQFF.

This clonotype was observed a few times. The chain couples TRBV20-1 to TRBJ2-5; 8 bases align to TRBD2. V lost 4 bases, J lost 9 bases, and 16 bases stayed unmatched. This CDR3 region has 15 residues. Per the germline V gene, CDR1 is DFQATT and CDR2 is SNEGSKA (reference sequence). In DNA, the CDR3 is TGCAGTGCTAATTATGGCGGGGGGATGGAGGGGGCCCAGTACTTC. Translated, it gives CSANYGGGMEGAQYF.

In this sample, this clonotype turned up once. The chain carries TRBV4-1 and TRBJ2-5; possibly TRBD2 for D (6 bases). This CDR3 region has 14 residues. The germline V gene has CDR1 MGHRA and CDR2 YSYEKL. V dropped 3 bases and J dropped 2 bases, with 10 bases sitting between them. The CDR3 reads CASSHAGLQETQYF. The CDR3, as DNA: TGCGCCAGCAGCCACGCGGGACTGCAAGAGACCCAGTACTTC.

The J gene is TRBJ2-7, the V gene TRBV4-2; TRBD1 agrees at 9 bases. Trimming removed 2 bases from V and 1 base from J; junction bases left unmatched: 6. Germline V lookup: CDR1 LGHNA, CDR2 YNFKEQ. CDR3 length: 16 residues. Written as DNA, the CDR3 is TGTGCCAGCAGCCAAAGGACAGGGGTTAGTTCCTACGAGCAGTACTTC. Its protein product is CASSQRTGVSSYEQYF.

This chain connects TRBV7-8 to TRBJ2-1; D unclear. The CDR3 runs to 20 residues. The germline V gene encodes CDR1 SGHVS and CDR2 FQNEAQ. V dropped 5 bases and J dropped 2 bases, with 28 bases sitting between them. CDR3 nucleotides: TGTGCCAGCAGCCCCAGCCCCACTTTATTACCGGGCCTTCCCTACAATGAGCAGTTCTTC. Its translation: CASSPSPTLLPGLPYNEQFF.

This chain connects TRBV12-3 or TRBV12-4 to TRBJ1-2, with D possibly matching TRBD1 (6 bases). V was pared by 7 bases and J by 7 bases, with 13 bases between. This CDR3 region has 12 residues. The CDR3 loop reads CASTPDSSGYTF. As DNA, the CDR3 is TGTGCCAGCACCCCGGACAGTTCTGGCTACACCTTC.

CDR3 sequence: CASSEGTGTEKLFF. CDR3 sequence (DNA): TGTGCCAGCAGTGAAGGGACAGGCACAGAAAAACTGTTTTTT. J is TRBJ1-4 and V is TRBV12-3 or TRBV12-4; 8 positions match TRBD1. This CDR3 region has 14 residues. The V gene end was trimmed by 5 bases and the J gene end by 8 bases; junction bases not matched to a gene: 7.

Note on this clonotype: A much bigger clone sits one base away, suggesting this may be a read error. The chain joins TRBV27 to TRBJ2-4; TRBD1 agrees at 9 bases. The J call may be mistaken, given a closer DNA end match to TRBJ2-7. CDR3 length: 14 amino acids. CDR1 is MNHEY and CDR2 is SMNVEV in the germline V gene (reference sequence). The CDR3: CANSPTGGSGEQYF. The CDR3 coding sequence is TGTGCCAACAGTCCGACAGGGGGATCCGGCGAGCAGTACTTC.